Shown below are 4 T cell receptor beta chains from a single sample sequenced in a study of beta chain features in type 1 diabetes. The authors reverse transcribed all of the isolated RNA, so sequencing captured expressed TCRB transcripts. Sequenced by immunoSEQ multiplex PCR; TCRdb stores in-frame clones only, minus some. The data hold 810,000 or so clones, with about a sixth observed a single time. The sample taken for sequencing was naive CD4+ T cells from blood. These receptors all stem from a woman aged 18-29 years in good health.

There are a few counts of this clone. CDR3: CASSQEAGRLRRGSNQPQHF. CDR3 DNA: TGTGCCAGCAGCCAAGAAGCAGGACGGCTGAGGCGGGGGAGCAATCAGCCCCAGCATTTT. This sequence joins TRBV4-2 and TRBJ1-5; a possible D gene is TRBD1 (5 bases). CDR3 length equals 20 residues. Germline CDR1 LGHNA, CDR2 YNFKEQ. The V gene lost 0 bases and the J gene lost 1 base, with 22 bases spanning the gap.

The rearrangement joins TRBV4-3 to TRBJ1-4; no clear D. Germline lookup yields CDR1 LGHNA and CDR2 YSLEER. CDR3 size: 16 residues. Trimming cost V 1 base and J 6 bases, with 15 bases left between them. CDR3 sequence (DNA): TGCGCCAGCAGCCAAGGGGCCGGGAGGGTGGATGAAAAACTGTTTTTT. As protein: CASSQGAGRVDEKLFF.

This chain connects TRBV18 to TRBJ1-1; no definite D call. CDR1 and CDR2 from the germline V gene are KGHSH and LQKENI. The CDR3 consists of 13 residues. V dropped 0 bases and J dropped 1 base, with 3 bases sitting between them. CDR3 DNA: TGTGCCAGCTCACCACCGCCGAACACTGAAGCTTTCTTT. Its protein is CASSPPPNTEAFF.

This clone appeared a few times. The rearrangement joins TRBV7-9 to TRBJ2-1, with 9 bases identical to TRBD2. Germline-derived CDR1 and CDR2 are SEHNR and FQNEAQ (reference sequence). After removal of 1 base from V and 6 bases from J, the junction contained 4 bases not matched to a gene. This CDR3 spans 15 amino acids. Here the CDR3 reads CASSLGAGGLNEQFF. The CDR3 region has the DNA TGTGCCAGCAGCTTAGGAGCGGGAGGCCTCAATGAGCAGTTCTTC.